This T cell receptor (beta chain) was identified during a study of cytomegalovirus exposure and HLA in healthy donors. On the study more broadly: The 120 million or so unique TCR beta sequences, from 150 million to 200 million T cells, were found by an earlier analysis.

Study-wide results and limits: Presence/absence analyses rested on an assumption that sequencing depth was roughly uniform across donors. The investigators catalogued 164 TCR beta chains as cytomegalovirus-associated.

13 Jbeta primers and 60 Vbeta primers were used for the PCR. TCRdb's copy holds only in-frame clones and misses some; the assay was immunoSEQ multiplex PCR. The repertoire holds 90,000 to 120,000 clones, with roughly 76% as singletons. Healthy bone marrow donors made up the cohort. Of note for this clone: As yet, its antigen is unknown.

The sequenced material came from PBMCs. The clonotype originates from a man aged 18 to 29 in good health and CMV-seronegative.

Written as DNA, the CDR3 is TGTGCCAGCAGCACAGGGGGGGGTAACACTGAAGCTTTCTTT. Amino acids: CASSTGGGNTEAFF. The rearrangement uses TRBV7-9 and TRBJ1-1; 8 positions agree with TRBD1. J was trimmed by 2 bases and V by 5 bases; bases with no gene match: 4. Germline V gene lookup returns CDR1 SEHNR and CDR2 FQNEAQ (reference sequence). The CDR3 contains 14 residues. Full variable domain (missing parts from reference TRBV7-9 and TRBJ1-1): DTGVSQNPRHKITKRGQNVTFRCDPISEHNRLYWYRQTLGQGPEFLTYFQNEAQLEKSRLLSDRFSAERPKGSFSTLEIQRTEQGDSAMYLCASSTGGGNTEAFFGQGTRLTVV.